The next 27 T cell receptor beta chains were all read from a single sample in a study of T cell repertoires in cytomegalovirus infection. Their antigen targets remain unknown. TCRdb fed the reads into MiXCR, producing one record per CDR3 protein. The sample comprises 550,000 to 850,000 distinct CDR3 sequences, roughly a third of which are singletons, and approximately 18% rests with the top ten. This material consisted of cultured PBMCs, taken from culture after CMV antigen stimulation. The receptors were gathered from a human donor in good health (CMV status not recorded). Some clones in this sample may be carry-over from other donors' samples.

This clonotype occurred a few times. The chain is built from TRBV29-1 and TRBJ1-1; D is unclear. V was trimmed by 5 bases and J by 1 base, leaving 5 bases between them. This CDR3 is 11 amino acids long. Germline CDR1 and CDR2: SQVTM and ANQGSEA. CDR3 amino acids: CSVSQNTEAFF. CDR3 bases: TGCAGCGTTTCACAGAACACTGAAGCTTTCTTT.

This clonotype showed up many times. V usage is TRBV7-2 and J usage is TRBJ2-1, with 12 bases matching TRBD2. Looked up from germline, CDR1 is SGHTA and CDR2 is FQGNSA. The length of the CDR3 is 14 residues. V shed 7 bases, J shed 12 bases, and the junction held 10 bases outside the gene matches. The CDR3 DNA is TGTGCCAGCATCGTAGGACTAGCGGGACAAGTGCAGTTCTTC. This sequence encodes CASIVGLAGQVQFF.

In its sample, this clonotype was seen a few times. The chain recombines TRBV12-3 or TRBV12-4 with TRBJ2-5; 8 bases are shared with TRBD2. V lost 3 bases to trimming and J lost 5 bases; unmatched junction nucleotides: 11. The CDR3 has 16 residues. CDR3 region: CASSFGVPAGVETQYF. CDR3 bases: TGTGCCAGCAGTTTTGGGGTGCCAGCGGGAGTCGAGACCCAGTACTTC.

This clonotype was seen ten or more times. In nucleotides, the CDR3 is TGTGCCAGCAGCGCCCCCCCCGCAGATACGCAGTATTTT. It encodes CASSAPPADTQYF. The chain carries TRBV7-2 and TRBJ2-3; unclear D gene. The germline V and J ends were trimmed by 5 bases and 4 bases, with 10 bases remaining between them. CDR3 length: 13 residues. Germline CDR1 and CDR2: SGHTA and FQGNSA.

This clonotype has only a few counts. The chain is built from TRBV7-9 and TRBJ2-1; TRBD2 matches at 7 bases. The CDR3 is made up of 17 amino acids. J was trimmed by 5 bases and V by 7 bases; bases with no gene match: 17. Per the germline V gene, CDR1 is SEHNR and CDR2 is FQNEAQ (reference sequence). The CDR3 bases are TGTGCCAGCACCCACCCCTTTGGCGGGAGCTTGGACAATGAGCAGTTCTTC. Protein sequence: CASTHPFGGSLDNEQFF.

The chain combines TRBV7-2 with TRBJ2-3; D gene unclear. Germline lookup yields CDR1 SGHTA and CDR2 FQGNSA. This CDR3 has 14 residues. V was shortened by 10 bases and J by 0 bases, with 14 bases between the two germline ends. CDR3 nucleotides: TGTGCCACCCGACCGTTTATTAGCACAGATACGCAGTATTTT. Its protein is CATRPFISTDTQYF.

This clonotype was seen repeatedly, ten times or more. CDR3 residues: CASSPPSGDTEAFF. In DNA form, the CDR3 reads TGTGCCAGCAGCCCCCCGTCCGGGGACACTGAAGCTTTCTTT. V usage is TRBV7-9 and J usage is TRBJ1-1; D is unclear. The CDR3 loop spans 14 amino acids. Per the germline V gene, CDR1 is SEHNR and CDR2 is FQNEAQ (reference sequence). The germline V and J ends were trimmed by 5 bases and 3 bases, with 13 bases remaining between them. The entire variable domain, with the rest obtained from reference TRBV7-9 and TRBJ1-1, is as follows: DTGVSQNPRHKITKRGQNVTFRCDPISEHNRLYWYRQTLGQGPEFLTYFQNEAQLEKSRLLSDRFSAERPKGSFSTLEIQRTEQGDSAMYLCASSPPSGDTEAFFGQGTRLTVV.

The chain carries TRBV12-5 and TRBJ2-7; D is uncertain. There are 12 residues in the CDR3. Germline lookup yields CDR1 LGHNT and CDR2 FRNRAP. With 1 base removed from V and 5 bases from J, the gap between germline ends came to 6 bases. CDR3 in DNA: TGTGCTAGTGGTTTGGGGTGGGACGAGCAGTACTTC. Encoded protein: CASGLGWDEQYF.

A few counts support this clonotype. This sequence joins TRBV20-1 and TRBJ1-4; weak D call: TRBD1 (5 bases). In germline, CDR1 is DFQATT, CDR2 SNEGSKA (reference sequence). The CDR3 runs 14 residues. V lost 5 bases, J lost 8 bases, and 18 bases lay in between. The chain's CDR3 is CSAPDAGPQEKLFF. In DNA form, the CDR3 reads TGCAGTGCTCCGGACGCGGGACCGCAAGAAAAACTGTTTTTT.

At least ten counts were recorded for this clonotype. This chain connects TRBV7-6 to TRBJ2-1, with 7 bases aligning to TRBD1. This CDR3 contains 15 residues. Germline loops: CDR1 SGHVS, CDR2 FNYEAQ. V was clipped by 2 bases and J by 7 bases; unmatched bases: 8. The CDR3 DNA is TGTGCCAGCAGCTTAACCATCGACAGGGCAAATGAGCAGTTCTTC. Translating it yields CASSLTIDRANEQFF.

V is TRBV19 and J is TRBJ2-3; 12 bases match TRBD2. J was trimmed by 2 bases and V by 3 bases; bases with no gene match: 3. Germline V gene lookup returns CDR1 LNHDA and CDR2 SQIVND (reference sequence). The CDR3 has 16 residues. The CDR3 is CASSMGLAGPTDTQYF. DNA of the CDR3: TGTGCCAGTAGTATGGGACTAGCGGGTCCCACAGATACGCAGTATTTT.

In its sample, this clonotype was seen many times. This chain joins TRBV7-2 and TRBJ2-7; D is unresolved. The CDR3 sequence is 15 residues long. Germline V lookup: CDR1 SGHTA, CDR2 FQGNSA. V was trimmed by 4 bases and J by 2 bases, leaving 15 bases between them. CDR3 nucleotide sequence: TGTGCCAGCAGCTATCAGGTCGGCCTGGCCTACGAGCAGTACTTC. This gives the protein CASSYQVGLAYEQYF.

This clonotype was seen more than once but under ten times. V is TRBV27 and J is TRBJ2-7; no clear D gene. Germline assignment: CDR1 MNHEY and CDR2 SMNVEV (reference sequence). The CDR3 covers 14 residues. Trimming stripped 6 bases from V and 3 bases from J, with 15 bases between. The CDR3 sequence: CASRGIGGRYEQYF. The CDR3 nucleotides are TGTGCCAGCAGGGGCATTGGCGGCCGCTACGAGCAGTACTTC.

CDR3 sequence: CASSPDRVTTDTQYF. The CDR3 DNA sequence: TGTGCCAGCAGCCCGGACAGGGTGACTACAGATACGCAGTATTTT. The chain is built from TRBV5-4 and TRBJ2-3; 8 bases align to TRBD1. With V trimmed by 4 bases and J by 3 bases, 7 bases remained unmatched. The CDR3 consists of 15 residues. Germline-derived CDR1 and CDR2 are SGHNT and YYREEE (reference sequence).

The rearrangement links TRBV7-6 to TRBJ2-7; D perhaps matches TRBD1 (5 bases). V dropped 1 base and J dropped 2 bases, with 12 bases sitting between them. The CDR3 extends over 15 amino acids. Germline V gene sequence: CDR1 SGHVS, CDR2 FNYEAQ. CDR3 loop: CASSLGPGRAYEQYF. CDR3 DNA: TGTGCCAGCAGCTTAGGGCCGGGCAGGGCCTACGAGCAGTACTTC.

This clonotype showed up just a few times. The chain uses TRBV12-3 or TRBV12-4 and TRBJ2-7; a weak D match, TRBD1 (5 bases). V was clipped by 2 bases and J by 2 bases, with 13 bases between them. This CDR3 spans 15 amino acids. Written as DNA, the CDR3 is TGTGCCAGCAGTTTACAAACAGGCAGCCCCTACGAGCAGTACTTC. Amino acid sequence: CASSLQTGSPYEQYF.

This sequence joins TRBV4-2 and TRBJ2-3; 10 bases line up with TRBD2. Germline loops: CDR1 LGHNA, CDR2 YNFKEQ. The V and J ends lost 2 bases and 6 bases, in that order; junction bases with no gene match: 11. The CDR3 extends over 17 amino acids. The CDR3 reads CASSQPPGTSDGDTQYF. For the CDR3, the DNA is TGTGCCAGCAGCCAACCCCCCGGGACTAGCGATGGGGATACGCAGTATTTT.

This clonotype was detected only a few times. DNA of the CDR3: TGTGCCAGCAGCCCCGAGGGGTCCGGGACTCAAGCTTTCTTT. Protein product: CASSPEGSGTQAFF. The chain recombines TRBV7-9 with TRBJ1-1; D possibly corresponds to TRBD1 (5 bases). V shed 5 bases and J shed 9 bases, with 19 bases lying between them. The germline CDR1 and CDR2 sequences are SEHNR and FQNEAQ (reference sequence). The CDR3 is made up of 14 amino acids. Looking up the rest from reference TRBV7-9 and TRBJ1-1 gives the full variable domain: DTGVSQNPRHKITKRGQNVTFRCDPISEHNRLYWYRQTLGQGPEFLTYFQNEAQLEKSRLLSDRFSAERPKGSFSTLEIQRTEQGDSAMYLCASSPEGSGTQAFFGQGTRLTVV.

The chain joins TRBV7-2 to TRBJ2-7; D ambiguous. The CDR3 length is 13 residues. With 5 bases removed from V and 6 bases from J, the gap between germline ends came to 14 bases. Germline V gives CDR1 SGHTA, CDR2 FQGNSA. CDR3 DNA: TGTGCCAGCAGCCCCCGACCACAGCGCGAGCAGTACTTC. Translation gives CASSPRPQREQYF.

The CDR3: CSAAPAHLVGNQPQHF. The CDR3 nucleotides are TGCAGTGCCGCTCCAGCCCACTTAGTGGGGAATCAGCCCCAGCATTTT. The chain uses TRBV20-1 and TRBJ1-5; D is ambiguous. V gave up 6 bases and J gave up 4 bases, with 22 bases separating them. Germline CDR1 and CDR2: DFQATT and SNEGSKA (reference sequence). CDR3 length equals 16 residues.

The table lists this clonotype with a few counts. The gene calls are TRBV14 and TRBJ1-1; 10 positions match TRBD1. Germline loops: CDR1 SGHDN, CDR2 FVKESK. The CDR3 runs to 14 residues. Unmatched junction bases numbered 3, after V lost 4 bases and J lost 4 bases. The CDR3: CASSPRTGGTEAFF. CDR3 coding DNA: TGTGCCAGCAGCCCGAGGACAGGGGGCACTGAAGCTTTCTTT.

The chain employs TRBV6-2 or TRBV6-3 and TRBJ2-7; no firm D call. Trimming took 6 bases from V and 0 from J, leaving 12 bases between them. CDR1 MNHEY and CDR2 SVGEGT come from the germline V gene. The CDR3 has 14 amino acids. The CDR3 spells CASSSPPYSYEQYF. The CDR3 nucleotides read TGTGCCAGCAGCAGCCCTCCCTACTCCTACGAGCAGTACTTC.

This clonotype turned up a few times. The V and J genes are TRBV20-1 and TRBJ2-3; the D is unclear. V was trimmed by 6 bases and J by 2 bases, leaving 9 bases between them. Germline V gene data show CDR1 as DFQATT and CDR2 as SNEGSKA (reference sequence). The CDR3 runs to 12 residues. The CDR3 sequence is CSAGLDTDTQYF. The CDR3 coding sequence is TGCAGTGCAGGGTTGGACACAGATACGCAGTATTTT.

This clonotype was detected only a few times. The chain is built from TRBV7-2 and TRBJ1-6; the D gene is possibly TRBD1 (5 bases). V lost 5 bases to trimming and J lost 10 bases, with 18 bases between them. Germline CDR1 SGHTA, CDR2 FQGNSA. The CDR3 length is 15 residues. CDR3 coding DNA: TGTGCCAGCAGCCAGAGGGGCCGGGCTGGCTCACCCCTCCACTTT. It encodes CASSQRGRAGSPLHF. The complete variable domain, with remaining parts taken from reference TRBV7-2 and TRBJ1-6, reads GAGVSQSPSNKVTEKGKDVELRCDPISGHTALYWYRQSLGQGLEFLIYFQGNSAPDKSGLPSDRFSAERTGGSVSTLTIQRTQQEDSAVYLCASSQRGRAGSPLHFGNGTRLTVT.

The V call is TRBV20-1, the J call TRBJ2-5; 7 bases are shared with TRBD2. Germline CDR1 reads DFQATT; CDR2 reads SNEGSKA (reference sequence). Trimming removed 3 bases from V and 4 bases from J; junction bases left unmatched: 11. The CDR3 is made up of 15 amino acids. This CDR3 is CSASGRAATPETQYF. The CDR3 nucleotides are TGCAGTGCTAGTGGGAGGGCAGCGACACCAGAGACCCAGTACTTC.

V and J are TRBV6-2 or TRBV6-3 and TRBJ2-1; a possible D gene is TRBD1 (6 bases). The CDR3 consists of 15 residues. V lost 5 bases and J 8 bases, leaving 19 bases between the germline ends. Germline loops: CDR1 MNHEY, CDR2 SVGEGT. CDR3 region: CASSRAIGQGYEQFF. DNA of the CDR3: TGTGCCAGCAGTCGAGCTATAGGCCAGGGGTATGAGCAGTTCTTC.

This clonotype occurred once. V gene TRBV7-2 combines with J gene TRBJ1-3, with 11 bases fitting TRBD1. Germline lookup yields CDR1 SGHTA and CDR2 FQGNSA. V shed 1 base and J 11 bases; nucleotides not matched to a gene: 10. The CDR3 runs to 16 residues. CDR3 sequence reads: CASSLVGGQGVTAIYF. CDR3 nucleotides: TGTGCCAGCAGCTTAGTAGGGGGACAGGGGGTGACAGCCATATATTTT.